This T cell receptor (beta chain) was sequenced for a study of CD8 T cells in Susac syndrome. The V gene lost 6 bases and the J gene lost 4 bases, with 7 bases spanning the gap. The CDR3 consists of 12 residues. Germline CDR1 and CDR2: SQVTM and ANQGSEA. With random hexamers, roughly 0.45 to 1 ug RNA was reverse transcribed. Amplification of TCR beta CDR3 across 54 Vbeta and 13 Jbeta was performed with immunoSEQ multiplex PCR. MiXCR, applied by TCRdb to the immunoSEQ multiplex PCR reads, yields one record per CDR3 protein. The profile shows about 180,000 distinct CDR3 sequences, approximately 95% of them singletons. TCR beta sequencing was performed on blood CD8+ and CD4+ T cells. Multiple sclerosis controls were treatment-naive patients with stable or active relapsing-remitting disease. Negative isolation yielded CD8+ and CD4+ T cells; FACS enriched TEMRA cells.

The chain has TRBV29-1 and TRBJ2-6; D is unresolved. The clonotype originates from a human donor with multiple sclerosis. Sequencing was carried out using CD8+ T cells from PBMCs. The DNA of the CDR3 is TGCAGCGTCCATTTCGGGGCCAACGTCCTGACTTTC. It yields the protein CSVHFGANVLTF.